This TCR beta chain was found in a study of T cell repertoires in cytomegalovirus infection. Study-wide background: It was recently identified HLA-C-restricted and well-studied HLA-B-restricted CMV epitopes that the study used. In public TCR beta signatures, there were indications of both CMV infection and matching HLA type.

This clonotype turned up a few times. Its specificity is unknown. Trimming pared 4 bases from V and 8 bases from J, leaving 9 bases between. The germline CDR1 and CDR2 sequences are MNHEY and SMNVEV (reference sequence). The CDR3 is 13 amino acids. General study findings and limits: HLA-C-restricted CMV clonotypes gave the most frequent clonotype in two of eight donors.

TCRdb re-analysed the reads in MiXCR, keeping a single row per CDR3 protein. This sample has about 900,000 distinct CDR3 sequences, with roughly 30% found just once. The chain is built from TRBV27 and TRBJ1-6; D perhaps matches TRBD1 (5 bases). The source was cultured CD8+ T cells from PBMCs, collected from culture after CMV antigen stimulation. The sequence was collected from a human donor in good health (CMV status not recorded). Some clones in this sample may be carry-over from other donors' samples. CDR3 region: CASSSTTDSPLHF. The CDR3 nucleotides read TGTGCCAGCAGTTCTACGACAGATTCACCCCTCCACTTT.